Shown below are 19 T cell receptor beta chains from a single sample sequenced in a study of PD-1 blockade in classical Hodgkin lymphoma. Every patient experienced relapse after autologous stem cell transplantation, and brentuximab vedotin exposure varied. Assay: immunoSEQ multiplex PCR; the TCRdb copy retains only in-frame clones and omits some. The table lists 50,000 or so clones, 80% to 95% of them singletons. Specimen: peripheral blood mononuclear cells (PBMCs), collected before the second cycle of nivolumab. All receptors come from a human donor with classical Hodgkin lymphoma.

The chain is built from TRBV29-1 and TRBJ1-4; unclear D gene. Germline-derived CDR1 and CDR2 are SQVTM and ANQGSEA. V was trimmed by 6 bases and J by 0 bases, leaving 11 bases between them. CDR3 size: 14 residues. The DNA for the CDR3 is TGCAGCGTAGGAAGAGGGTCAACTAATGAAAAACTGTTTTTT. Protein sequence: CSVGRGSTNEKLFF. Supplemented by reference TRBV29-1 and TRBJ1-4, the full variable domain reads SAVISQKPSRDICQRGTSLTIQCQVDSQVTMMFWYRQQPGQSLTLIATANQGSEATYESGFVIDKFPISRPNLTFSTLTVSNMSPEDSSIYLCSVGRGSTNEKLFFGSGTQLSVL.

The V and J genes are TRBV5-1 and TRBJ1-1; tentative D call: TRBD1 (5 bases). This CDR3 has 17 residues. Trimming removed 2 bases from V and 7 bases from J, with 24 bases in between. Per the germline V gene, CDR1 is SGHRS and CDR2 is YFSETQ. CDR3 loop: CASSLIRQLPGVGEAFF. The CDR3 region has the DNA TGCGCCAGCAGCTTAATTCGACAGTTACCCGGGGTAGGTGAAGCTTTCTTT.

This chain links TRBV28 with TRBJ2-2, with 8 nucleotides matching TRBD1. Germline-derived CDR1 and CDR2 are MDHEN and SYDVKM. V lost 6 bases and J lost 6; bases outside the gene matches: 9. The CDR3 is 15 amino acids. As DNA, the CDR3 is TGTGCCAGCAGAAGGGACAGGATTTTTGCCGGGGAGCTGTTTTTT. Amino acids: CASRRDRIFAGELFF.

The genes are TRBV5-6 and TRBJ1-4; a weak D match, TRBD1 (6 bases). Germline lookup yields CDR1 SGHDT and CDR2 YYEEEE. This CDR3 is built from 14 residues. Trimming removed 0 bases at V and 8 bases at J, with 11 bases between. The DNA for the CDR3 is TGTGCCAGCAGCTTGGCTTACAGGGCCGAAAAACTGTTTTTT. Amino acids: CASSLAYRAEKLFF.

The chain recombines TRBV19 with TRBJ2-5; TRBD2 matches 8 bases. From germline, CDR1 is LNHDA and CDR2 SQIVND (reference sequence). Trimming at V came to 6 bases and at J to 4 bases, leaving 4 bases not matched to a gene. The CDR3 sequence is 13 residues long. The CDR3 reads CASSHRGGETQYF. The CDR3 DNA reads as TGTGCCAGTAGCCACCGGGGGGGAGAGACCCAGTACTTC.

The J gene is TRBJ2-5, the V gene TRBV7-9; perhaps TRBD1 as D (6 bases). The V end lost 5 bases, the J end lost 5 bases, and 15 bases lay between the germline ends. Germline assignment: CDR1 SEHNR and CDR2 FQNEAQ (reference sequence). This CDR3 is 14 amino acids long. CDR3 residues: CASSTGQPWETQYF. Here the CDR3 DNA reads TGTGCCAGCAGCACCGGACAGCCATGGGAGACCCAGTACTTC.

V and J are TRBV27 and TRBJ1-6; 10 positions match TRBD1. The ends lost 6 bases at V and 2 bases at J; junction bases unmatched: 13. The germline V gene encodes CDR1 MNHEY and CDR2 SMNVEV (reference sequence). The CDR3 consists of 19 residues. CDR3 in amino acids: CASRPGYGTGAPYNSPLHF. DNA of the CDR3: TGTGCCAGCAGGCCCGGGTACGGGACAGGGGCGCCCTATAATTCACCCCTCCACTTT.

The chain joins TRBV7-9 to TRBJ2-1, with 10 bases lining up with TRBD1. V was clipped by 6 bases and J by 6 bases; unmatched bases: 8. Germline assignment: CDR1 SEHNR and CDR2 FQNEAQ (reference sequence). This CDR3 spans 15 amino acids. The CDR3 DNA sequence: TGTGCCAGCAGGACGACCGGACAGGGGGGCAATGAGCAGTTCTTC. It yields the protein CASRTTGQGGNEQFF. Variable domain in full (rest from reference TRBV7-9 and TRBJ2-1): DTGVSQNPRHKITKRGQNVTFRCDPISEHNRLYWYRQTLGQGPEFLTYFQNEAQLEKSRLLSDRFSAERPKGSFSTLEIQRTEQGDSAMYLCASRTTGQGGNEQFFGPGTRLTVL.

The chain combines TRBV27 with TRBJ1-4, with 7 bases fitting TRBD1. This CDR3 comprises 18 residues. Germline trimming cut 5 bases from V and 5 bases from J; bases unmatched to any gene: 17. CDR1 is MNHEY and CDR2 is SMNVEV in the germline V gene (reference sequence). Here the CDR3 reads CASSPRDRGLLLNEKLFF. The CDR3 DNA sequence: TGTGCCAGCAGTCCCCGGGACAGAGGTCTCTTACTCAATGAAAAACTGTTTTTT.

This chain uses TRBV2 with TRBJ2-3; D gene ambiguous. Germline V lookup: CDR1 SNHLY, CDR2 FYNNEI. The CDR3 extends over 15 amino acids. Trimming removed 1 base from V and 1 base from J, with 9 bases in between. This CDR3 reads CASSEEAIGTDTQYF. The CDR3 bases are TGTGCCAGCAGTGAAGAGGCTATAGGCACAGATACGCAGTATTTT.

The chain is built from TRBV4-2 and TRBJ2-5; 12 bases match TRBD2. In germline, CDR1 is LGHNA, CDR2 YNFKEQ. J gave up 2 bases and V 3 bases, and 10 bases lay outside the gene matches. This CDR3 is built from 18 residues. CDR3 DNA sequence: TGTGCCAGCAGCCAGGGCCCCACTAGCGGGGGGCCGCAAGAGACCCAGTACTTC. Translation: CASSQGPTSGGPQETQYF.

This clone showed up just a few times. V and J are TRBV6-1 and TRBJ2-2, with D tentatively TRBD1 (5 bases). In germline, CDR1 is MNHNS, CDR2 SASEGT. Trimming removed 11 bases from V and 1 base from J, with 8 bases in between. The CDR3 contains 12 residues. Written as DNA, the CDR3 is TGTGCCGGACACAAGAACACCGGGGAGCTGTTTTTT. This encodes CAGHKNTGELFF.

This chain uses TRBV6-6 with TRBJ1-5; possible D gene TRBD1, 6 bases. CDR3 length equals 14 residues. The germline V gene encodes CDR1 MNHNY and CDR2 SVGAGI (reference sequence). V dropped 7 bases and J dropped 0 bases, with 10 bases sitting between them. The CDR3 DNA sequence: TGTGCCAGCATGGGACACTATAGCAATCAGCCCCAGCATTTT. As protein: CASMGHYSNQPQHF.

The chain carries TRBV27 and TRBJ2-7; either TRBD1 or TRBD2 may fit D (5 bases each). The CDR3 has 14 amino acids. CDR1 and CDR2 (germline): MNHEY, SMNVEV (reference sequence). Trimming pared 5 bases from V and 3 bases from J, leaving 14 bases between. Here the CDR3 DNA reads TGTGCCAGCAGTCCACGGGACCGACACTACGAGCAGTACTTC. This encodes CASSPRDRHYEQYF.

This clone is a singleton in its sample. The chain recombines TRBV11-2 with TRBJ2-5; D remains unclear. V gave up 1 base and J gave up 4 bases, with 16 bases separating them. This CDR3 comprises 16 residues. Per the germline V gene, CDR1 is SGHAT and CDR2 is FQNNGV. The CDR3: CASSLGGLGYGETQYF. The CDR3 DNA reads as TGTGCCAGCAGCTTAGGGGGTTTAGGGTACGGAGAGACCCAGTACTTC.

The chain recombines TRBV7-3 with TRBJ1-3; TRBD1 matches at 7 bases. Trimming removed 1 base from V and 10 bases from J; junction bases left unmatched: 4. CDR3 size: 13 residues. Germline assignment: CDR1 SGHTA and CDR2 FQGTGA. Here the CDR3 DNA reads TGTGCCAGCAGCTTAAACCAACAGGGGACCATATATTTT. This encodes CASSLNQQGTIYF.

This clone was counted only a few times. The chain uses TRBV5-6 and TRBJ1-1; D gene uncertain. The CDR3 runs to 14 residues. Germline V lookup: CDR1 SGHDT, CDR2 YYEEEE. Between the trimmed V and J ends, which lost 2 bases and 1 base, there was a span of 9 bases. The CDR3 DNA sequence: TGTGCCAGCAGCTTCTGGAAAACGAACACTGAAGCTTTCTTT. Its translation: CASSFWKTNTEAFF.

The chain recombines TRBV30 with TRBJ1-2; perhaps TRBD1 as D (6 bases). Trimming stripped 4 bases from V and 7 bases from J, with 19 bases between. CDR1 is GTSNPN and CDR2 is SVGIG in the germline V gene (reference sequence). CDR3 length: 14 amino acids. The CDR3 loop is CAWTPGGGASGYTF. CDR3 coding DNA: TGTGCCTGGACGCCGGGTGGGGGCGCAAGTGGCTACACCTTC.

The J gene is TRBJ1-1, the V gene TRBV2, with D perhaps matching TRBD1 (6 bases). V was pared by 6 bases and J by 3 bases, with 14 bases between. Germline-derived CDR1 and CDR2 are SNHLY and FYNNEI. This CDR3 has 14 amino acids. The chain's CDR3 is CASRDTGRDTEAFF. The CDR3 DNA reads TGTGCCAGCAGGGATACAGGGAGAGACACTGAAGCTTTCTTT. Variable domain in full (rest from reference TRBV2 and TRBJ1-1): EPEVTQTPSHQVTQMGQEVILRCVPISNHLYFYWYRQILGQKVEFLVSFYNNEISEKSEIFDDQFSVERPDGSNFTLKIRSTKLEDSAMYFCASRDTGRDTEAFFGQGTRLTVV.